Shown below are 10 T cell receptor beta chains from a single sample sequenced in a study of T cells in Graves' hyperthyroidism and ophthalmopathy. TCR beta CDR3 sequences were amplified from RNA transcripts. Using the HTBI primer set, a first-round RT-PCR was run on the TCR CDR3. TCRdb redid the calling of the multiplex PCR reads with MiXCR, one entry per CDR3 protein. The profile covers hundreds of thousands of distinct CDR3 sequences, with roughly 15% appearing a single time and roughly a fifth taken by the ten largest. Sequencing was done on a sample of blood. All receptors derive from a woman aged 55-70 years with Graves' ophthalmopathy.

This clonotype came up many times. The CDR3 protein is CSAPSGLVYNEQFF. CDR3 coding DNA: TGCAGTGCACCCTCCGGACTAGTCTACAATGAGCAGTTCTTC. The gene calls are TRBV20-1 and TRBJ2-1; 7 nucleotides line up with TRBD2. V lost 6 bases to trimming and J lost 3 bases; unmatched junction nucleotides: 8. In germline, CDR1 is DFQATT, CDR2 SNEGSKA (reference sequence). The CDR3 spans 14 residues.

Ten or more counts support this clonotype. V and J are TRBV11-1 and TRBJ2-7, with a weak D call TRBD1 (6 bases). Per germline, CDR1 SGHAT and CDR2 FQDESV (reference sequence). The CDR3 sequence is 15 residues long. V lost 0 bases and J 2 bases, leaving 11 bases between the germline ends. The CDR3 spells CASSLARDKAYEQYF. In DNA form, the CDR3 reads TGTGCCAGCAGCTTAGCCCGGGACAAGGCCTACGAGCAGTACTTC.

This clonotype was observed at least ten times. The rearrangement joins TRBV3-1 to TRBJ2-7; 12 nucleotides match TRBD2. This CDR3 is built from 17 residues. Germline CDR1 and CDR2: LGHDT and YNNKEL (reference sequence). V dropped 4 bases and J dropped 4; count of bases not matched to a gene: 11. The CDR3 bases are TGTGCCAGCAGCCTGTCTAGCGGGAGGGGGCCCCCTTACGAGCAGTACTTC. This encodes CASSLSSGRGPPYEQYF.

This clonotype was detected ten times or more. The gene calls are TRBV28 and TRBJ2-7; D is tentatively TRBD1 or TRBD2 (5 bases each). V lost 4 bases and J lost 0, with 13 bases in between. CDR3 length: 15 amino acids. CDR1 MDHEN and CDR2 SYDVKM come from the germline V gene. The CDR3 DNA reads as TGTGCCAGCAGTTCGGGACCGGGCCTCTCCTACGAGCAGTACTTC. This encodes CASSSGPGLSYEQYF.

With regard to this clonotype: Sequence at one end of the junction differs from germline and may be a read error. The gene calls are TRBV6-2 or TRBV6-3 and TRBJ2-1, with TRBD1 as a possible D gene (6 bases). The CDR3 runs to 13 residues. The germline V gene encodes CDR1 MNHEY and CDR2 SVGEGT. In DNA form, the CDR3 reads TGTGCCAGCACTCGTACCAGGGGTAATGAGCAGTCCTTC. Translating gives CASTRTRGNEQSF.

In this sample, this clonotype turned up many times. The chain is built from TRBV30 and TRBJ2-7, with D possibly matching TRBD1 (5 bases). The CDR3 runs 13 residues. Trimming left V 4 bases short and J 2 bases short, with 12 bases between. The germline CDR1 and CDR2 sequences are GTSNPN and SVGIG (reference sequence). CDR3 bases: TGTGCCTGGAATCTACAGGTCACCTACGAGCAGTACTTC. Its protein product is CAWNLQVTYEQYF.

This clonotype showed up many times. The rearrangement links TRBV28 to TRBJ2-1; the match to TRBD2 covers 7 bases. The CDR3 sequence is 14 residues long. Germline lookup yields CDR1 MDHEN and CDR2 SYDVKM. The ends lost 10 bases at V and 2 bases at J; junction bases unmatched: 8. The DNA for the CDR3 is TGTGCCACAAGTGGAGGGACTACCTACAATGAGCAGTTCTTC. It encodes CATSGGTTYNEQFF.

Here the CDR3 reads CANSGVSRGEQFF. CDR3 nucleotide sequence: TGTGCCAACAGCGGGGTTAGTCGCGGTGAGCAGTTCTTC. The V call is TRBV28, the J call TRBJ2-1; 7 positions agree with TRBD2. V shed 10 bases, J shed 9 bases, and the junction held 12 bases outside the gene matches. The germline V gene has CDR1 MDHEN and CDR2 SYDVKM. CDR3 length: 13 residues.

This clonotype was observed a few times. The chain employs TRBV2 and TRBJ2-3, with TRBD2 matching 7 bases. From germline, CDR1 is SNHLY and CDR2 FYNNEI. V dropped 8 bases and J dropped 3; count of bases not matched to a gene: 2. The CDR3 has 12 residues. CDR3 loop: CASALATDTQYF. For the CDR3, the DNA is TGTGCCAGCGCACTAGCGACAGATACGCAGTATTTT.

In its sample, this clonotype was seen once. The V and J genes are TRBV7-9 and TRBJ2-5; D gene uncertain. Germline V gene data show CDR1 as SEHNR and CDR2 as FQNEAQ (reference sequence). This CDR3 has 13 residues. Trimming shortened V by 3 bases and J by 6 bases, and 11 bases separated the two germline ends. CDR3 residues: CASSFNYDQTQYF. CDR3 coding DNA: TGTGCCAGCAGCTTCAACTATGACCAGACCCAGTACTTC.